These 5 T cell receptor beta chains came from one sample sequenced in a study of cytomegalovirus exposure and HLA in healthy donors. Use of 60 Vbeta and 13 Jbeta primers characterized the PCR. Measured with immunoSEQ multiplex PCR; TCRdb has only the in-frame clones, and not every one. The repertoire table contains about 160,000 clones. What was sequenced was PBMCs. These receptors all come from a woman in her sixties or seventies in good health and CMV-seronegative.

V is TRBV18 and J is TRBJ2-1; 10 nucleotides agree with TRBD2. The germline CDR1 and CDR2 sequences are KGHSH and LQKENI. The CDR3 totals 16 residues. The V segment lost 3 bases and the J segment 4 bases; nucleotides outside the gene matches: 6. In DNA, the CDR3 is TGTGCCAGCTCACCTATGACTAGCGGGCGATACAATGAGCAGTTCTTC. This gives the protein CASSPMTSGRYNEQFF. The entire variable domain, with the rest obtained from reference TRBV18 and TRBJ2-1, is as follows: NAGVMQNPRHLVRRRGQEARLRCSPMKGHSHVYWYRQLPEEGLKFMVYLQKENIIDESGMPKERFSAEFPKEGPSILRIQQVVRGDSAAYFCASSPMTSGRYNEQFFGPGTRLTVL.

The gene calls are TRBV9 and TRBJ1-1; tentative D call: TRBD1 (6 bases). The CDR3 has 16 amino acids. Germline V lookup: CDR1 SGDLS, CDR2 YYNGEE. V was trimmed by 3 bases and J by 1 base, leaving 16 bases between them. CDR3 sequence reads: CASSARTGMGNTEAFF. DNA of the CDR3: TGTGCCAGCAGCGCTAGAACAGGGATGGGGAACACTGAAGCTTTCTTT.

This chain links TRBV9 with TRBJ2-3, with D perhaps matching TRBD2 (5 bases). CDR3 length: 15 amino acids. V dropped 2 bases and J dropped 0 bases, with 10 bases sitting between them. CDR1 SGDLS and CDR2 YYNGEE come from the germline V gene. The CDR3 protein is CASSVADYSTDTQYF. For the CDR3, the DNA is TGTGCCAGCAGCGTCGCCGACTATAGCACAGATACGCAGTATTTT.

Here the CDR3 reads CASSRNRGLANTEAFF. In nucleotides, the CDR3 is TGTGCCAGCAGCCGGAACAGGGGGCTGGCGAACACTGAAGCTTTCTTT. V usage is TRBV5-5 and J usage is TRBJ1-1, with 9 bases that match TRBD1. Germline loops: CDR1 SGHKS, CDR2 YYEKEE (reference sequence). V was pared by 4 bases and J by 1 base, with 8 bases of the junction left unmatched. The CDR3 totals 16 residues. Combining the CDR3 with reference TRBV5-5 and TRBJ1-1 gives the whole variable domain DAGVTQSPTHLIKTRGQQVTLRCSPISGHKSVSWYQQVLGQGPQFIFQYYEKEERGRGNFPDRFSARQFPNYSSELNVNALLLGDSALYLCASSRNRGLANTEAFFGQGTRLTVV.

The chain recombines TRBV6-1 with TRBJ2-3; 7 positions agree with TRBD2. The J segment lost 5 bases and the V segment lost 6 bases, leaving 5 bases of the junction unmatched. The germline V gene has CDR1 MNHNS and CDR2 SASEGT. CDR3 length equals 13 residues. The CDR3: CASRMGGGDTQYF. In nucleotides, the CDR3 is TGTGCCAGCAGAATGGGGGGGGGAGATACGCAGTATTTT.